Reported below is one T cell receptor (beta chain). The data were produced by immunoSEQ multiplex PCR, yet TCRdb's version contains in-frame clones alone and is incomplete. The sample has approximately 59,000 clones, 90% to 95% seen once. The source of the sample is a study of technical replicates of blood from a few donors. In germline, CDR1 is LNHDA, CDR2 SQIVND (reference sequence). The CDR3 loop spans 15 amino acids. Trimming took off 9 bases at V and 0 bases at J, with 15 bases between the two ends. What was sequenced was PBMCs. The chain combines TRBV19 with TRBJ1-5; maybe TRBD1 (5 bases). The sequence derives from a human donor in good health. Some clones in this sample may be carry-over from other donors' samples. CDR3 protein: CASGHRFYSNQPQHF. The CDR3 coding sequence is TGTGCCAGCGGCCACAGGTTTTATAGCAATCAGCCCCAGCATTTT.